This T cell receptor (beta chain) was captured by sequencing in a study of blood T cell repertoires in COVID-19. Overall study: Whether acute or convalescent, the COVID-19 samples came from the United States, Italy and Spain.

The V end was cut by 8 bases, the J end by 5 bases, with 14 bases between. The V gene's germline CDR1 is SGHDT and CDR2 YYEEEE. The CDR3 loop spans 13 amino acids. Sequenced by immunoSEQ multiplex PCR; TCRdb stores in-frame clones only, minus some. The repertoire holds about 250,000 clones, with 70% to 90% as singletons. V gene TRBV5-6 combines with J gene TRBJ2-1, with D tentatively TRBD1 (6 bases). The TCR originated in a woman between 25 and 40 years old who had recovered from COVID-19. The specimen was PBMCs or T cells enriched from blood (not recorded which). CDR3 nucleotides: TGTGCCAGTAGTAGACAGGAGGACAATGAGCAGTTCTTC. The encoded protein is CASSRQEDNEQFF.